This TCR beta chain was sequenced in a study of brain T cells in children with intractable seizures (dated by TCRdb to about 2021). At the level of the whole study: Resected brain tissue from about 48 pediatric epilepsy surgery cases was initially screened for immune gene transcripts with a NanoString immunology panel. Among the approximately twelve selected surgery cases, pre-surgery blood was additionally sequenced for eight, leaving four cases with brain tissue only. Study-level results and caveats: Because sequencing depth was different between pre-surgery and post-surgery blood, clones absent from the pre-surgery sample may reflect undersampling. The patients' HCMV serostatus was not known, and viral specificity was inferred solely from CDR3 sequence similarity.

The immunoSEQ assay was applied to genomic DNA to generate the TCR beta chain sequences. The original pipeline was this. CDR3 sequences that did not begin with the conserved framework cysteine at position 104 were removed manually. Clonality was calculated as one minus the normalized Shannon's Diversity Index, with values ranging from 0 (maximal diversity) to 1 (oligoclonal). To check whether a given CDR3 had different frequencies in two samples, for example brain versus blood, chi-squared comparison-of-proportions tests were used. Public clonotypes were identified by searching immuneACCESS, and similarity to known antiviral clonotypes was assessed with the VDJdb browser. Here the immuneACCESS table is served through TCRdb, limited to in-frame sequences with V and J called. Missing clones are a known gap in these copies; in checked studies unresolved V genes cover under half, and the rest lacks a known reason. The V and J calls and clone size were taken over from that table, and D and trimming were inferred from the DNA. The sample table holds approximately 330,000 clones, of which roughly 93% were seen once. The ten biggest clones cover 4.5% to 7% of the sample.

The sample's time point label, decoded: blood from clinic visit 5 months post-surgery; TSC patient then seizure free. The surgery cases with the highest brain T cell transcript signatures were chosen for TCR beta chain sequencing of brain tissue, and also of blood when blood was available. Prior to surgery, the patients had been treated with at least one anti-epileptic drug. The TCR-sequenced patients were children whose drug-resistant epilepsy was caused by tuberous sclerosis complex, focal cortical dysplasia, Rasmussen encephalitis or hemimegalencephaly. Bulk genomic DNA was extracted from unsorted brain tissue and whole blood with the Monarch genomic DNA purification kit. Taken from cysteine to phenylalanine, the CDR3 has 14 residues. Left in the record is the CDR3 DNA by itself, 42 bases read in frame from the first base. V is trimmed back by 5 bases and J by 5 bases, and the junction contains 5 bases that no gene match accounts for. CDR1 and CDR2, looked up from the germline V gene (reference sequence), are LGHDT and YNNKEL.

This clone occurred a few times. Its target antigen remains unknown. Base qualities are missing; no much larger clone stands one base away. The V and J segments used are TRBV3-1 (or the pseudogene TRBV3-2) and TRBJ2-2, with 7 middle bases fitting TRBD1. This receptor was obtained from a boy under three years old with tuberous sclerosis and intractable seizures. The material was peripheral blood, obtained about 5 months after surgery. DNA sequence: TGTGCCAGCAGCGGGGGACAGTCTACCGGGGAGCTGTTTTTT. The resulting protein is CASSGGQSTGELFF.